This T cell receptor beta chain comes out of a study of regulatory T cells in long-lasting Graves disease. Time point meaning: persistent/refractory GD, antithyroid drugs over 5 years with positive TRAb. The TCR library was made from RNA that had been extracted from PBMCs in TRIzol. Collection of peripheral blood (about 8.8 milliliters) was done using EDTA tubes. The sample holds many counts of this clonotype. Its target is unknown. CDR3 regions were amplified by Arm-PCR using iRepertoire HTBI primers to build TCR beta libraries. Source study methods: Identification yielded approximately 66 TRBV and roughly 14 TRBJ segments across samples. From the multiplex PCR reads, TCRdb called clonotypes with MiXCR, one entry per CDR3 protein. The authors' filters were not applied to this entry. The sample yields 350,000 to 450,000 distinct CDR3 sequences, under 25% seen once. The CDR3 runs 13 residues. Trimming removed 5 bases from V and 8 bases from J, with 15 bases in between. Looked up from germline, CDR1 is MDHEN and CDR2 is SYDVKM.

Notes on the study in general: TRBV28, TRBJ1-2 and TRBJ2-5 emerged as the favored segments in persistent disease. TCR diversity was lower in persistent Graves' patients (versus newly diagnosed ones).

Sequences were derived from peripheral blood mononuclear cells (PBMCs), sampled when the disease was refractory, from a patient treated with antithyroid drugs. The clonotype was recovered from a female donor with Graves disease. The rearrangement joins TRBV28 to TRBJ1-2; D unclear. The CDR3 sequence is CASSLDSPLGYTF. The CDR3 nucleotides read TGTGCCAGCAGTCTGGATTCTCCCTTGGGCTACACCTTC.